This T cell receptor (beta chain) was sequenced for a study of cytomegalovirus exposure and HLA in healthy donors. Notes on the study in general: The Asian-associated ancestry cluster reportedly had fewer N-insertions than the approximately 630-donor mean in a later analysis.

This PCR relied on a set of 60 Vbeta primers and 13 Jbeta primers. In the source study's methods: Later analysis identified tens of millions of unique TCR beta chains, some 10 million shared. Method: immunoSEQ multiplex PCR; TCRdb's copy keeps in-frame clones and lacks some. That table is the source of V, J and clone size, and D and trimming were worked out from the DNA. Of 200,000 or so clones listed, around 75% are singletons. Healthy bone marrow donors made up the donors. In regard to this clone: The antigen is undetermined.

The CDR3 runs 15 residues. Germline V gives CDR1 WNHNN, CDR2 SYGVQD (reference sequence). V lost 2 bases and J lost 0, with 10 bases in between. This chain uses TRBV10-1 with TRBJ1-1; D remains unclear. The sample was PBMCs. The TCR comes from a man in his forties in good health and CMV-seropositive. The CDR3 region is CASSEDEGVNTEAFF. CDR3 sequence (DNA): TGCGCCAGCAGTGAGGATGAAGGAGTGAACACTGAAGCTTTCTTT.